This T cell receptor (beta chain) is from a study of post-analysis software for immune sequencing data. Study summary: Multiple sclerosis in the patients followed relapsing-remitting, secondary progressive and progressive-relapsing courses.

Findings of the study overall: Strong co-clustering by F measure was seen for same-batch samples. Controls' normalized Chao1 diversity significantly exceeded that of multiple sclerosis patients.

Researchers reported that TCR beta cDNA libraries carried unique molecular identifiers. T cells numbering roughly 0.95 to 10 million gave rise to 400,000 to 550,000 cDNA molecules. Each CDR3 protein gets one entry after TCRdb re-called the PCR reads with MiXCR. Of 600,000 to 750,000 distinct CDR3 sequences listed, roughly three fifths were seen once; the top ten hold around 10%. This clonotype was detected a few times. Its specificity is not known. This receptor was obtained from a girl aged 2-15 years with multiple sclerosis. Source material: blood.

This CDR3 is CASKKKQKTTIFSNQPQHF. For the CDR3, the DNA is TGTGCCAGCAAAAAGAAACAGAAAACTACGATATTTAGCAATCAGCCCCAGCATTTT. This chain joins TRBV6-2 or TRBV6-3 and TRBJ1-5; D gene ambiguous. V lost 7 bases to trimming and J lost 0 bases, with 25 bases between them. The CDR3 length is 19 residues. Germline CDR1 is MNHEY and CDR2 is SVGEGT.